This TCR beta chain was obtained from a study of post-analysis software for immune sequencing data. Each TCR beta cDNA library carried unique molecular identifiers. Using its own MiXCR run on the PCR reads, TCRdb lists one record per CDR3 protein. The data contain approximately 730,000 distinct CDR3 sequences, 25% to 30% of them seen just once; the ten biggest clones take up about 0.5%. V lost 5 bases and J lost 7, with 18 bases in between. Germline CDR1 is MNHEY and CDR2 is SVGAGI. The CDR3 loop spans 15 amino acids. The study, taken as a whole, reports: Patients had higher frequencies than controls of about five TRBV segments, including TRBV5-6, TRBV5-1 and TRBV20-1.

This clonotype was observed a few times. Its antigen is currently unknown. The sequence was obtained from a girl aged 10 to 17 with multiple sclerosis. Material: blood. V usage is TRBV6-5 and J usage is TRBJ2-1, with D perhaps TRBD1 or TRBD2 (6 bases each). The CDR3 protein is CASSHHREVKNEQFF. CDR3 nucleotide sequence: TGTGCCAGCAGTCACCACAGGGAGGTTAAGAATGAGCAGTTCTTC.